This TCR beta chain stems from a study of T cells after yellow fever vaccination. There are 15 residues in the CDR3. Trimming cost V 4 bases and J 4 bases, with 16 bases left between them. Germline V gene sequence: CDR1 LGHNA, CDR2 YNFKEQ. The sample holds many counts of this clonotype. Its antigen is not known. Findings and limits, study-wide: Most clones from primary vaccination were detected again post-booster (just under 97% CD4, about 88% CD8).

TCRdb re-analysed the 5' RACE reads in MiXCR, keeping a single row per CDR3 protein. Of 200,000 to 300,000 distinct CDR3 sequences in the sample, roughly 3.5% were seen once. The TCR originated in a man aged 18-30 years who received the YFV17D yellow fever vaccine. Sequences were derived from PBMCs, sampled 15 days after the yellow fever booster vaccination. This chain links TRBV4-2 with TRBJ1-2; D gene uncertain. CDR3 residues: CASSPGEWLAYGYTF. The CDR3 DNA follows: TGTGCCAGCAGCCCGGGTGAATGGTTGGCCTATGGCTACACCTTC.